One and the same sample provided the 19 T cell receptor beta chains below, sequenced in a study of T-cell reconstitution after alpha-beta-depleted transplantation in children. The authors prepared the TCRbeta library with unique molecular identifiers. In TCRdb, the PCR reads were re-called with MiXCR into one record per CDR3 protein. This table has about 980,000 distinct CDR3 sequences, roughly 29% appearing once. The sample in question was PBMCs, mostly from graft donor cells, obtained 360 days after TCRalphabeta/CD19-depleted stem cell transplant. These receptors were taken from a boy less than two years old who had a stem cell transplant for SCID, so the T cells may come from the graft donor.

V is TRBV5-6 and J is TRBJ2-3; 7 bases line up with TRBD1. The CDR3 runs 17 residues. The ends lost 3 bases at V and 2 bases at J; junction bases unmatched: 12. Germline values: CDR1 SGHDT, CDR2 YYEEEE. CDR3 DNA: TGTGCCAGCAGCTCGACTGAGACAGGGTGGGTCACAGATACGCAGTATTTT. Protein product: CASSSTETGWVTDTQYF.

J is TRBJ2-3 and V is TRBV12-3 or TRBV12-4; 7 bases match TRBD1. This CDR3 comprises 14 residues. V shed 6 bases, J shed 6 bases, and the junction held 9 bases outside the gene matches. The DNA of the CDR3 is TGTGCCAGCAGCCCCGACAGGGTCCAGGATACGCAGTATTTT. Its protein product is CASSPDRVQDTQYF.

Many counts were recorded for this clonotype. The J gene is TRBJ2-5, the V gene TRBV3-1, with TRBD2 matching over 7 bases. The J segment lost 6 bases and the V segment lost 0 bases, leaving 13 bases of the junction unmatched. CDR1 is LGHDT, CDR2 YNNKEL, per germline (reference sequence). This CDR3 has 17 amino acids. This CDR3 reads CASSQEEGTGGGKTQYF. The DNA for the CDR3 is TGTGCCAGCAGCCAAGAGGAAGGGACGGGGGGAGGAAAGACCCAGTACTTC.

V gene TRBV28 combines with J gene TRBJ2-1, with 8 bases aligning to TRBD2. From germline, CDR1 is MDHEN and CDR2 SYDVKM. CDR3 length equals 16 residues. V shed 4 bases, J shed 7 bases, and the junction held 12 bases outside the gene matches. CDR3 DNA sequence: TGTGCCAGCAGTTCAGCCGGACTAGCAGCGACGAATGAGCAGTTCTTC. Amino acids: CASSSAGLAATNEQFF.

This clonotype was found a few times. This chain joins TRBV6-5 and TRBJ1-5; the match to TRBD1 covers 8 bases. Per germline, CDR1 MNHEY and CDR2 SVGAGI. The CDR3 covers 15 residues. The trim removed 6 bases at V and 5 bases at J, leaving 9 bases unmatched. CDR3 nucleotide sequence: TGTGCCAGCAGCCGACAGGGGAGCCCACATCAGCCCCAGCATTTT. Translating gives CASSRQGSPHQPQHF.

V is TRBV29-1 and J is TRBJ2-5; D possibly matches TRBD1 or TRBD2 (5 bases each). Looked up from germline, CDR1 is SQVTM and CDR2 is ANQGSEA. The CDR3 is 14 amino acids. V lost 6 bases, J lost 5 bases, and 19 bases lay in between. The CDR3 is CSVTGTSMGETQYF. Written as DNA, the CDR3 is TGCAGCGTCACCGGGACGTCCATGGGGGAGACCCAGTACTTC.

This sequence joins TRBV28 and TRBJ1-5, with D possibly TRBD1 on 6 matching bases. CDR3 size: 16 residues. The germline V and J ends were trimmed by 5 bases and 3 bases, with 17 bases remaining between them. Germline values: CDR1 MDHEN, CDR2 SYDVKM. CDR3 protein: CASSPSTGLLNQPQHF. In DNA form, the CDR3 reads TGTGCCAGCAGTCCATCTACAGGGCTCCTCAATCAGCCCCAGCATTTT.

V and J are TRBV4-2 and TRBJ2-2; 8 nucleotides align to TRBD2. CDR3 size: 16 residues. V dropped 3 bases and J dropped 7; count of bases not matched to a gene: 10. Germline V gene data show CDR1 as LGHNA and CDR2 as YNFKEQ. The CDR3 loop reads CASSQESRGGGGELFF. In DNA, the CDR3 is TGTGCCAGCAGCCAGGAATCTCGGGGGGGTGGCGGGGAGCTGTTTTTT.

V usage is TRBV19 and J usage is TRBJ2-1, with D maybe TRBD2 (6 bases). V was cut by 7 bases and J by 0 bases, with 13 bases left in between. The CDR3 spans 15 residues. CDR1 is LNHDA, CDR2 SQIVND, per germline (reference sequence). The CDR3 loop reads CASKGGAGSYNEQFF. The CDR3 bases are TGTGCCAGTAAAGGAGGGGCAGGCTCCTACAATGAGCAGTTCTTC.

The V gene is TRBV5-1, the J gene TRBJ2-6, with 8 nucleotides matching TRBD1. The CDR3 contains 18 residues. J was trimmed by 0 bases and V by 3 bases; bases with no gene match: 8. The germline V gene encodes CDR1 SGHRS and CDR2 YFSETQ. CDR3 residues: CASSSNGQGSSGANVLTF. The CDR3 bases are TGCGCCAGCAGCTCTAACGGACAGGGTTCCTCTGGGGCCAACGTCCTGACTTTC.

The CDR3: CASSSTSGGNGETQYF. The CDR3, as DNA: TGCGCCAGCAGCTCCACTAGCGGGGGCAACGGAGAGACCCAGTACTTC. The V gene is TRBV5-1, the J gene TRBJ2-5; 11 nucleotides line up with TRBD2. This CDR3 is 16 amino acids long. Looked up from germline, CDR1 is SGHRS and CDR2 is YFSETQ. V shed 3 bases, J shed 4 bases, and the junction held 8 bases outside the gene matches.

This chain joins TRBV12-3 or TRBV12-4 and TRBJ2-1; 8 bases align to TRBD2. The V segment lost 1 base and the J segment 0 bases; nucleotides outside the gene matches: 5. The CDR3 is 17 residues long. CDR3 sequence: CASSLVLAGTSYNEQFF. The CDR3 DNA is TGTGCCAGCAGTTTAGTGTTAGCGGGGACCTCCTACAATGAGCAGTTCTTC.

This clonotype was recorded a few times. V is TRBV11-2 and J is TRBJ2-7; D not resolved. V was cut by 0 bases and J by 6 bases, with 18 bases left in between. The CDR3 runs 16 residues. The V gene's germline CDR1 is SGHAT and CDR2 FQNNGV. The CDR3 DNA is TGTGCCAGCAGCTTAGATCGACTGGGCCCAAGCCTCGAGCAGTACTTC. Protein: CASSLDRLGPSLEQYF. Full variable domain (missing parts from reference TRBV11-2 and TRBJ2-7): EAGVAQSPRYKIIEKRQSVAFWCNPISGHATLYWYQQILGQGPKLLIQFQNNGVVDDSQLPKDRFSAERLKGVDSTLKIQPAKLEDSAVYLCASSLDRLGPSLEQYFGPGTRLTVT.

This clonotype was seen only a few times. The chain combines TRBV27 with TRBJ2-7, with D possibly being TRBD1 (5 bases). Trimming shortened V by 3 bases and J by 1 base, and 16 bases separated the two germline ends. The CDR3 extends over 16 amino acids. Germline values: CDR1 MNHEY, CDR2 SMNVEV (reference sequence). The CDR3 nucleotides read TGTGCCAGCAGTTTCTTCCTTAAGGGGCAGTCCTACGAGCAGTACTTC. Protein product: CASSFFLKGQSYEQYF.

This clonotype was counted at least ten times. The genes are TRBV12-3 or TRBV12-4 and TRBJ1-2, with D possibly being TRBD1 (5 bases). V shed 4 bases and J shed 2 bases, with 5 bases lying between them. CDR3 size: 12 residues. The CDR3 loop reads CASSSGNYGYTF. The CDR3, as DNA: TGTGCCAGCAGTTCAGGGAACTATGGCTACACCTTC.

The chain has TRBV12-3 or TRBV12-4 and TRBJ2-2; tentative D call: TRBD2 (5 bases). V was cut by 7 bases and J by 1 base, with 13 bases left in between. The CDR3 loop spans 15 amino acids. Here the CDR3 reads CASTTSAGNTGELFF. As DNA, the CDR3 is TGTGCCAGCACCACTTCCGCGGGGAACACCGGGGAGCTGTTTTTT.

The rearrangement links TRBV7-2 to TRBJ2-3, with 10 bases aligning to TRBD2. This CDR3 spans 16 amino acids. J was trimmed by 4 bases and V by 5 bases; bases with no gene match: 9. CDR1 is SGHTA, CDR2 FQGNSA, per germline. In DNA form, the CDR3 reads TGTGCCAGCAGCCCCCGGCCTAGCGGGGGTGCAGATACGCAGTATTTT. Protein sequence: CASSPRPSGGADTQYF.

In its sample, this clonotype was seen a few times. CDR3 region: CASSEGTAGAGANVLTF. The CDR3 DNA follows: TGTGCCAGCAGTGAGGGGACAGCGGGGGCTGGGGCCAACGTCCTGACTTTC. This chain joins TRBV2 and TRBJ2-6; TRBD2 is a possible D gene (8 bases). The CDR3 consists of 17 residues. CDR1 and CDR2 (germline): SNHLY, FYNNEI. The V end was cut by 3 bases, the J end by 2 bases, with 14 bases between.

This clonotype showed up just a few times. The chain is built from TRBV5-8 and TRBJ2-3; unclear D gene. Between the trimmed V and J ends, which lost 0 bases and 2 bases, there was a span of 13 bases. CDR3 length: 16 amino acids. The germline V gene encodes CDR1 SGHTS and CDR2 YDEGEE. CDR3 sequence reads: CASSLAIGRPTDTQYF. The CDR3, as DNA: TGTGCCAGCAGCTTGGCCATAGGACGCCCCACAGATACGCAGTATTTT.